Here is one TCR beta chain with its context. A single count supports this clonotype. Its antigen target is currently unknown. No quality values exist for individual bases; no much larger clone is one base distant. The source of the sample is a study of blood T cells in healthy people across ages (dated by TCRdb to the mid-2010s). Context from the whole study: Template switching captured roughly one uniquely barcoded TCR beta cDNA molecule per two T cells in model experiments. Four age groups were formed from the donors: young (average roughly 16 years), middle-aged (just under 40), aged (roughly 59) and long-lived (about 80). Using deep sequencing normalized with unique cDNA molecular identifiers, the study measured how TCR beta repertoire diversity changes with age. Donors of different ages were randomly distributed across sequencing lanes to avoid experimental bias. The study analyzed two additional independent replicas of 1 million unique cDNA reads from the same blood draw for two donors, one aged 18 to 30 and one aged 80 or older. The study at large found these results: Observed TCR beta diversity per million T cells fell roughly linearly with age, and a significant reduction was already apparent by age roughly 40. Compared with the aged group, the long-lived group had more naive CD4+ T cells, fewer expanded clones and increased TCR diversity, a pattern suggesting age selection. Donor CMV infection status was unknown, potentially confounding age-related changes in expanded clonotypes. The percentage of naive T cells measured by flow cytometry correlated strongly with observed TCR beta diversity. Bulk unsorted PBMC profiling prevented conclusive comparison of naive and antigen-experienced compartments. Estimates of total diversity from one million sequenced T cells were regarded as lower bounds and underestimates.

The library came from 5' RACE. Sequenced on an Illumina HiSeq 2500. The second PCR ran for about 6 to 12 cycles and used a J-beta primer mix along with a sample-barcoded 5' primer. A unique molecular identifier was introduced onto each TCR beta cDNA molecule by a template-switch 5' adaptor carrying 12 random nucleotides. Each sample yielded at least 2.5 million CDR3-containing paired-end reads. The Mint cDNA synthesis kit, primed by a TRBC-specific oligonucleotide, was used to synthesize first-strand cDNA from all RNA. After uracil-DNA glycosylase treatment, a first 18-cycle PCR used universal primers M1SS and BC2_uni_R on all cDNA. Under the source paper's analysis protocol: Each sample was normalized by randomly selecting 1 million high-quality reads, each carrying a distinct molecular identifier. Instead of being binned into consensus sequences, reads with shared molecular identifiers were discarded. MiTCR, set to a Q25 quality threshold and the strictest error-elimination algorithm, was used for CDR3 identification, clonotype clustering and error correction. A nonparametric unseen species model with Euler transformation was used to estimate lower-bound total TCR beta diversity. TCRdb itself trimmed the public reads at Q25 with fastp, ran MiXCR and retained productive beta chains. Records with the same CDR3 protein are collapsed into one entry carrying the most frequent genes and DNA. In this record, the V and J calls reflect TCRdb's handling and not the investigators' own analysis. Present in this sample are roughly 1,800,000 distinct CDR3 sequences, about 50% of which were seen just once. The ten largest account for around 2.1% of the sample.

The CDR3, cysteine through phenylalanine, is 17 amino acids long. Only the CDR3 part of the read is kept: 51 bases, read in frame from the first base. According to the germline V gene (reference sequence), CDR1 reads SEHNR and CDR2 reads FQNEAQ. Relative to germline, V is missing 5 bases and J is missing 2 bases, with 13 bases of the junction outside any gene match. Systemically healthy Caucasian individuals from Russia, around 38 in total and aged roughly 6 to 95 years, were included as donors. Each donor gave roughly 11 milliliters of peripheral blood, drawn into EDTA-treated Vacutainer tubes. Ficoll-Paque density-gradient centrifugation was used to isolate PBMCs, with at least 6.5 million obtained per sample. Trizol reagent was used to extract total RNA from the PBMCs, yielding at least 6 micrograms per sample. Naive CD45RAhigh/CD27high T cell percentages were measured by flow cytometry on a PBMC aliquot from every donor.

The sequence links TRBV7-9 to TRBJ2-3, with 7 bases matching TRBD1. The receptor comes from a woman aged 40-49 years in good health. Material: blood. The DNA reads TGTGCCAGCAGCCTGAGGGGTGGGGACAGCGCCACAGATACGCAGTATTTT. Translation gives CASSLRGGDSATDTQYF.